The rows below give T cell receptor beta chains drawn from one sample of a study of response to subunit inactivated influenza vaccine. TCRdb processed the RT-PCR reads anew with MiXCR; each CDR3 protein has one entry. Of around 520,000 distinct CDR3 sequences listed, approximately 12% were seen once; the top ten hold 10% to 13%. The starting material was PBMCs from blood, obtained on the day of vaccination. Source of these receptors: a man aged 45-65 years who received an inactivated influenza vaccine. Both conserved end residues are part of each CDR3. Each record gives: D gene, clone size, J gene, V gene, CDR3 DNA, CDR3 protein. The D gene is left open where the match is weak. A clone size is listed for some rows: how often the clone was seen (once, few, many), or a class if it is expanded.

D: TRBD1; size: many; J: TRBJ1-5; V: TRBV9; DNA: TGTGCCAGCAGCGATGGACAGGGGTTTGATCAGCCCCAGCATTTT; CDR3: CASSDGQGFDQPQHF
D: TRBD2; size: many; J: TRBJ2-1; V: TRBV5-1; DNA: TGCGCCAGCAGCGAAACAACGGGGGGCAATGAGCAGTTCTTC; CDR3: CASSETTGGNEQFF
D: .; size: few; J: TRBJ2-1; V: TRBV20-1; DNA: TGCAGTGCTAGACTAGGAAATGGTAATGAGCAGTTCTTC; CDR3: CSARLGNGNEQFF
D: .; size: .; J: TRBJ1-5; V: TRBV7-9; DNA: TGTGCCAGCAGCTTAAAAGGGGCGAACCAGCCCCAGCATTTT; CDR3: CASSLKGANQPQHF
D: .; size: many; J: TRBJ1-5; V: TRBV6-1; DNA: TGTGCCAGCAGTCCCGGACGGGCAATTTGGCCCCAGCATTTT; CDR3: CASSPGRAIWPQHF
D: .; size: .; J: TRBJ2-7; V: TRBV6-7; DNA: TGTGCCAGCGCTGGACAGCCCTACGAGCAGTACTTC; CDR3: CASAGQPYEQYF
D: .; size: .; J: TRBJ2-5; V: TRBV5-5; DNA: TGTGCCAGCAGCTCGTGGAGGGATAGGGCGGAGACCCAGTACTTC; CDR3: CASSSWRDRAETQYF
D: .; size: .; J: TRBJ2-5; V: TRBV20-1; DNA: TGCAGTGCACACCGCACGGAGACCCAGTACTTC; CDR3: CSAHRTETQYF
D: .; size: many; J: TRBJ1-1; V: TRBV29-1; DNA: TGCAGCGTTGAGCGGGGGAGGAACACTGAAGCTTTCTTT; CDR3: CSVERGRNTEAFF
D: .; size: .; J: TRBJ2-1; V: TRBV18; DNA: TGTGCCAGCTCACCTCGTTCAGGGGATCGGACCTACAATGAGCAGTTCTTC; CDR3: CASSPRSGDRTYNEQFF
D: .; size: many; J: TRBJ2-4; V: TRBV6-2/TRBV6-3; DNA: TGTGCCAGCAGTTACGGGCTAGCTGCCCAGGAAAACATTCAGTACTTC; CDR3: CASSYGLAAQENIQYF
D: TRBD1; size: few; J: TRBJ2-7; V: TRBV20-1; DNA: TGCAGTGCTAGAGATTCTAGTGGACAGGGATTCTACGAGCAGTACTTC; CDR3: CSARDSSGQGFYEQYF
D: TRBD2; size: few; J: TRBJ2-1; V: TRBV20-1; DNA: TGCAGTGCTAGCAGGAGCGGACTAGAATCGTGGCAGTTCTTC; CDR3: CSASRSGLESWQFF
D: TRBD2; size: few; J: TRBJ2-1; V: TRBV20-1; DNA: TGCAGTGCTAGCAACCCTAGCGGTAGAACCTACAATGAGCAGTTCTTC; CDR3: CSASNPSGRTYNEQFF
D: TRBD1; size: few; J: TRBJ2-7; V: TRBV5-1; DNA: TGCGCCAGCAGCAAGGGACAGATGAGCTACGAGCAGTACTTC; CDR3: CASSKGQMSYEQYF
D: TRBD2; size: few; J: TRBJ2-1; V: TRBV7-8; DNA: TGTGCCAGCAGCTTAGGGGGTAGCGGGAGAGTGCAGTTCTTC; CDR3: CASSLGGSGRVQFF
D: .; size: .; J: TRBJ2-3; V: TRBV7-2; DNA: TGTGCCAGCAGCTTAGCGGAACAGAGTCGTACGCAGTATTTT; CDR3: CASSLAEQSRTQYF
D: .; size: few; J: TRBJ2-5; V: TRBV5-1; DNA: TGCGCCAGCAGGGGGAGCGGGCAGACCCAGTACTTC; CDR3: CASRGSGQTQYF
D: .; size: .; J: TRBJ1-2; V: TRBV4-3; DNA: TGCGCCAGCAGCCAAGTTTCGCGGATTCCCGCCCCCAGCTATGGCTACACCTTC; CDR3: CASSQVSRIPAPSYGYTF
D: .; size: .; J: TRBJ2-5; V: TRBV2; DNA: TGTGCCAGCAGTGACTACGACAGGCTTGGGGAGACCCAGTACTTC; CDR3: CASSDYDRLGETQYF
D: .; size: .; J: TRBJ2-3; V: TRBV14; DNA: TGTGCCAGCAGCCTCAAGCACCGATCAGATACGCAGTATTTT; CDR3: CASSLKHRSDTQYF
D: TRBD2; size: .; J: TRBJ2-1; V: TRBV27; DNA: TGTGCCAGCACGAAAAGCGGGAGGGCCAATGAGCAGTTCTTC; CDR3: CASTKSGRANEQFF
D: .; size: few; J: TRBJ1-1; V: TRBV4-2; DNA: TGTGCCAGCAGCCAAGACATAGACACTGAAGCTTTCTTT; CDR3: CASSQDIDTEAFF
D: .; size: many; J: TRBJ2-1; V: TRBV12-3/TRBV12-4; DNA: TGTGCCAGCAGTTTACACAGGGCCCCTTACAATGAGCAGTTCTTC; CDR3: CASSLHRAPYNEQFF
D: .; size: few; J: TRBJ2-7; V: TRBV27; DNA: TGTGCCAGCAAAACTGTAGGTTCCGAGCAGTACTTC; CDR3: CASKTVGSEQYF
D: .; size: .; J: TRBJ2-3; V: TRBV24-1; DNA: TGTGCCACCAGTGAGGTGGGGTCAGATACGCAGTATTTT; CDR3: CATSEVGSDTQYF
D: .; size: few; J: TRBJ2-2; V: TRBV5-1; DNA: TGCGCCAGCAGCTTGCGACAGGACAACACCGGGGAGCTGTTTTTT; CDR3: CASSLRQDNTGELFF
D: TRBD1; size: few; J: TRBJ2-7; V: TRBV3-1; DNA: TGTGCCAGCAGCCAGACAGGGGGCTGGGAGCAGTACTTC; CDR3: CASSQTGGWEQYF
D: .; size: .; J: TRBJ2-5; V: TRBV3-1; DNA: TGTGCCAGCAGCCCGATGGTTGGAGGGGTGACAGAGACCCAGTACTTC; CDR3: CASSPMVGGVTETQYF
D: TRBD1; size: few; J: TRBJ2-7; V: TRBV28; DNA: TGTGCCAGCAGTTTATGGGAGGAGACAGGGAACTACGAGCAGTACTTC; CDR3: CASSLWEETGNYEQYF
D: .; size: .; J: TRBJ1-2; V: TRBV2; DNA: TGTGCCAGCAGTACCGAGGGTATTGGTGGCTACACCTTC; CDR3: CASSTEGIGGYTF
D: .; size: .; J: TRBJ1-5; V: TRBV20-1; DNA: TGCAGTGCTAGGAACGGGAATCAGCCCCAGCATTTT; CDR3: CSARNGNQPQHF
D: .; size: .; J: TRBJ2-2; V: TRBV5-5; DNA: TGTGCCAGCAGCTTGTTAACTTTGGTGCAGGGAAGTACCGGGGAGCTGTTTTTT; CDR3: CASSLLTLVQGSTGELFF
D: .; size: .; J: TRBJ2-1; V: TRBV15; DNA: TGTGCCACCAGCAGAGATCCGTATCTCTCCTACAATGAGCAGTTCTTC; CDR3: CATSRDPYLSYNEQFF
D: TRBD1; size: many; J: TRBJ2-6; V: TRBV18; DNA: TGTGCCAGCTCATCAGTCTCGGGACAGGGAAAGACTGGGGCCAACGTCCTGACTTTC; CDR3: CASSSVSGQGKTGANVLTF
D: TRBD1; size: few; J: TRBJ2-5; V: TRBV9; DNA: TGTGCCAGCAGCGTAGGGGGCAGGGGGAAGGAGACCCAGTACTTC; CDR3: CASSVGGRGKETQYF
D: .; size: few; J: TRBJ1-2; V: TRBV19; DNA: TGTGCCAGTGGAAGAGAGGGCCCGGGGAGGAATGGCTACACCTTC; CDR3: CASGREGPGRNGYTF